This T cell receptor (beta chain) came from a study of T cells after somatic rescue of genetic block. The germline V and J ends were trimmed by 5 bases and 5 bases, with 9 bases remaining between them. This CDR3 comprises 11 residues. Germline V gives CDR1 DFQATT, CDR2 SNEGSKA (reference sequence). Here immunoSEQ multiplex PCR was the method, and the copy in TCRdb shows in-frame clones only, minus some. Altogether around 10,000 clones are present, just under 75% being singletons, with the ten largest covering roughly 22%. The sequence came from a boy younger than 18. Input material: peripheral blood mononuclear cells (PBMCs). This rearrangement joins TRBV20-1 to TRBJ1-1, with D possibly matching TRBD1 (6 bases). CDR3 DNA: TGCAGTGCTCCTAGGGGGACTGAAGCTTTCTTT. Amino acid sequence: CSAPRGTEAFF.